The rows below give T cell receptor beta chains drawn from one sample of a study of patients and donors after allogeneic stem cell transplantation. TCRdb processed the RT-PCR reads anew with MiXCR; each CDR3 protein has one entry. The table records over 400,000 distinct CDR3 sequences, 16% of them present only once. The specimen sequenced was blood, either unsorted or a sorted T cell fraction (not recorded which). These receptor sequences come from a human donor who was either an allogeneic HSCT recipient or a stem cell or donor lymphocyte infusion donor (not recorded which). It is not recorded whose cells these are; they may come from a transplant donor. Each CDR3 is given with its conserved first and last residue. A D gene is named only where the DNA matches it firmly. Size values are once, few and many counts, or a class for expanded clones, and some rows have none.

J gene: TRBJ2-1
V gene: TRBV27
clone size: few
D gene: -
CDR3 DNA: TGTGCCAGCAGTTCTCGGACCCGCTTGGGTGACAATGAGCAGTTCTTC
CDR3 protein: CASSSRTRLGDNEQFF

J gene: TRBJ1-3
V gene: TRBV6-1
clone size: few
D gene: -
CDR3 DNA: TGTGCCAGCAGTGGGGACCAGCTATTTAGAAACACCATATATTTT
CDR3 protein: CASSGDQLFRNTIYF

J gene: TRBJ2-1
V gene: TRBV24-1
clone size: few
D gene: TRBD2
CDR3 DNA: TGTGCCACCAGTGATTTAAGCCTAGCGGGCAACAATGAGCAGTTCTTC
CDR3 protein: CATSDLSLAGNNEQFF

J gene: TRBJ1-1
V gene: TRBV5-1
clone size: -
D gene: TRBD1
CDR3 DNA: TGCGCCAGTCGACCAGGGGGTCGTACTGAAGCTTTCTTT
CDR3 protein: CASRPGGRTEAFF

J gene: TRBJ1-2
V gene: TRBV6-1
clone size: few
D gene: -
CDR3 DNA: TGTGCCAGCAGTGGAGATGCTAACTATGGCTACACCTTC
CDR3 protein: CASSGDANYGYTF

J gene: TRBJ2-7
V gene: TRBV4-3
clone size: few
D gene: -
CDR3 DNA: TGCGCCAGCAGTCACGTCTACGAGCAGTACTTC
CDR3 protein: CASSHVYEQYF

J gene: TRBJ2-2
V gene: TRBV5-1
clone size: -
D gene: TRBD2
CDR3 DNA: TGCGCCAGCAGCTTGACTAGCGGGGCCGCGAACACCGGGGAGCTGTTTTTT
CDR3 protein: CASSLTSGAANTGELFF

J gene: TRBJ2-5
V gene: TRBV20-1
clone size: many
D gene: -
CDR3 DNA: TGCAGTGCTAGAGAACCGGGAACTAGCCGAGAGACCCAGTACTTC
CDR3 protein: CSAREPGTSRETQYF

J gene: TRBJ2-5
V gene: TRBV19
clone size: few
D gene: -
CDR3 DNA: TGTGCCAGTGGGCTTTTGCGAGGGGAGACCCAGTACTTC
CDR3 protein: CASGLLRGETQYF

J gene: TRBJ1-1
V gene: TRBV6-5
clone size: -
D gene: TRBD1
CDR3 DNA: TGTGCCAGCAGTTACCACAGGGGGCAAGGTAGCACTGAAGCTTTCTTT
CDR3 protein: CASSYHRGQGSTEAFF

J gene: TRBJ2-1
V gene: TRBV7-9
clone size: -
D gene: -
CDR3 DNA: TGTGCCAGCATAGCGGATGAGCAGTTCTTC
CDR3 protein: CASIADEQFF

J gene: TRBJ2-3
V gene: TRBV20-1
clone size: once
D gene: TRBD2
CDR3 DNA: TGCAGTGCTAGAGACGGACTAGCGGACCCTTTCACAGATACGCAGTATTTT
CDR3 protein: CSARDGLADPFTDTQYF

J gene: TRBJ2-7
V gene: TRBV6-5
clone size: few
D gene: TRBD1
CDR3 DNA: TGTGCCAGCAGTTACAGCTACCGGGACAGTTACTACGAGCAGTACTTC
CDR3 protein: CASSYSYRDSYYEQYF

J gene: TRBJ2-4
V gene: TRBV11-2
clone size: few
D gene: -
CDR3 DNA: TGTGCCAGCAGCCTCGAAAGGTTCGGGGGGCTGGCCAAAAACATTCAGTACTTC
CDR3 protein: CASSLERFGGLAKNIQYF

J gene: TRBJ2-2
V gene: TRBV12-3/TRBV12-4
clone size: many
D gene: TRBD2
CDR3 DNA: TGTGCCAGCAGTTTAAGGACTAGCGGGAGCACCGGGGAGCTGTTTTTT
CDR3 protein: CASSLRTSGSTGELFF

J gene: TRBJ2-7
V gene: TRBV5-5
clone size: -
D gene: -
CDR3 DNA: TGTGCCAGCAGCTCGGCCGGGAGTTACTACGAGCAGTACTTC
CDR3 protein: CASSSAGSYYEQYF

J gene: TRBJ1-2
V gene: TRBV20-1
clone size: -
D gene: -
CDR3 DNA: TGCAGTGCTCCTCGGATCTATGGCTACACCTTC
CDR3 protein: CSAPRIYGYTF

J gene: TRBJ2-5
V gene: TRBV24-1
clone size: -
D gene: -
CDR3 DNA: TGTGCCACCAGTGATCCGTACGCAGGACAGATCCAAGAGACCCAGTACTTC
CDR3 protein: CATSDPYAGQIQETQYF

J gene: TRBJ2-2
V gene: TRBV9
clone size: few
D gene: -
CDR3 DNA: TGTGCCAGCAGCGGCTCTAGCTCGAGCACCGGGGAGCTGTTTTTT
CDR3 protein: CASSGSSSSTGELFF

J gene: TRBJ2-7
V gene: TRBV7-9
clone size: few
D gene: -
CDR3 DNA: TGTGCCAGCAGCTTGGGATGGTGGGGCGAGGGTGAGCAGTACTTC
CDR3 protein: CASSLGWWGEGEQYF

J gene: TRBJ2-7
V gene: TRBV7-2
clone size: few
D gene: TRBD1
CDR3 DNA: TGTGCCAGCAGCTTGTTCCCACGACAGGGGTACGAGCAGTACTTC
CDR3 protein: CASSLFPRQGYEQYF

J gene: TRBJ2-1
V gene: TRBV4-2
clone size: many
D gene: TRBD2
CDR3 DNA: TGTGCCAGCAGCCAATTGAGCGGGACTAGCGGGGTGGGTGAGCAGTTCTTC
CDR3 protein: CASSQLSGTSGVGEQFF

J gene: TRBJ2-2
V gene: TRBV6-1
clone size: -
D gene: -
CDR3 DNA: TGTGCCAGTAGAGGGGGGAACACCGGGGAGCTGTTTTTT
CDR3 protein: CASRGGNTGELFF

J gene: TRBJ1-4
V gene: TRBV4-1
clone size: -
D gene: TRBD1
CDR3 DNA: TGCGCCAGCAGCCAGACCGGGACAGTGGGGAAAAAACTGTTTTTT
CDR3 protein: CASSQTGTVGKKLFF

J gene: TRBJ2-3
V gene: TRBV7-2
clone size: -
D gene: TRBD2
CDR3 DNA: TGTGCCAGCAGCCCCGCGGGGACTAGCAGAGTCACAGATACGCAGTATTTT
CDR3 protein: CASSPAGTSRVTDTQYF

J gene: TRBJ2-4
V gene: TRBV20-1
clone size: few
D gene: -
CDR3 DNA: TGCAGTGCTGCCTCGGTGGGCCTAGCCAAAAACATTCAGTACTTC
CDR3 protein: CSAASVGLAKNIQYF

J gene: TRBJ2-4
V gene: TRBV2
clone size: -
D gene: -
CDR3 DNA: TGTGCCAGCCTTCGGACAGCCCAAAACATTCAGTACTTC
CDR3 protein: CASLRTAQNIQYF

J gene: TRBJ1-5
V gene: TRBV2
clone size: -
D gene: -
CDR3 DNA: TGTGCCAGCAGTGAGGAACGCGGGAATCAGCCCCAGCATTTT
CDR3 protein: CASSEERGNQPQHF

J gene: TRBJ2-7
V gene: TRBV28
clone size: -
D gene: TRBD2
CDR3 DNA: TGTGCCAGCAGACCGTACCTAGCGGGAGGTTCCTACGAGCAGTACTTC
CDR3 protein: CASRPYLAGGSYEQYF

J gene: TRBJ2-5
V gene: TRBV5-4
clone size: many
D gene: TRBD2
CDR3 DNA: TGTGCCAGCGGATTAGCGGGGTACCAAGAGACCCAGTACTTC
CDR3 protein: CASGLAGYQETQYF

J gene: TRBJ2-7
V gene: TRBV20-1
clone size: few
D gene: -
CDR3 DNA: TGCAGTGCTAGGGAATTGGACAGAGGGCACTACGAGCAGTACTTC
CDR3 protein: CSARELDRGHYEQYF

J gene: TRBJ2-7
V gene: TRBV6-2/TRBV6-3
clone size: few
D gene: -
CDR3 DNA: TGTGCCAGCACCGGGGGGCCCTACGAGCAGTACTTC
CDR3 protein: CASTGGPYEQYF

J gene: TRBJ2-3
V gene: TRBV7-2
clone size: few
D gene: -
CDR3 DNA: TGTGCCAGCAGCTCCGCTGGGGATACGCAGTATTTT
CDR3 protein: CASSSAGDTQYF

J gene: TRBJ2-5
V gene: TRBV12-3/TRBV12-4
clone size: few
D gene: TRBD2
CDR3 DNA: TGTGCCAGCAGTTTTCATCTAGCGGGGGCTCAAGAGACCCAGTACTTC
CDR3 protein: CASSFHLAGAQETQYF

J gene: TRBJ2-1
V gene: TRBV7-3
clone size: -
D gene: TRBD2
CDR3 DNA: TGTGCCAGCAGCTTAAGGTTACTAGCGGGGAACAATGAGCAGTTCTTC
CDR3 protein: CASSLRLLAGNNEQFF

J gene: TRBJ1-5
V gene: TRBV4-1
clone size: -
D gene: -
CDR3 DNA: TGCGCCAGCAGCCAAGATCCTCTGGGGCAGCCCCAGCATTTT
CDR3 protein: CASSQDPLGQPQHF

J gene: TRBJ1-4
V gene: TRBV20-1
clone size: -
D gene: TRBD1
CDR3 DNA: TGCAGTGCTAGGGTCGGGACAGTCAAGGGACTGTTTTTT
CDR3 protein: CSARVGTVKGLFF

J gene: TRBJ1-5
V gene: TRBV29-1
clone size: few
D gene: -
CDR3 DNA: TGCAGCGTGGCTAGAGGACAAGGGCAGCCCCAGCATTTT
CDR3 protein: CSVARGQGQPQHF

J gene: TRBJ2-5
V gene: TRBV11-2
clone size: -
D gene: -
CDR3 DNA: TGTGCCAGCAGCTCCTCCCCAGGGCAAGAGACCCAGTACTTC
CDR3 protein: CASSSSPGQETQYF

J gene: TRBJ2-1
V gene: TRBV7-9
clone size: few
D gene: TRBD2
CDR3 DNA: TGTGCCAGCAGCTTGGGACTAGCGGGAACAGATGAGCAGTTCTTC
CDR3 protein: CASSLGLAGTDEQFF

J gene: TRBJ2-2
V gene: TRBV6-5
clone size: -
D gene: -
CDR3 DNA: TGTGCCACTAGGAGGACCGGGGAGCTGTTTTTT
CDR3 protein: CATRRTGELFF

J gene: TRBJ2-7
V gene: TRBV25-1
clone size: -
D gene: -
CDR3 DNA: TGTGCCAGCAGTGAATGGAGGGCAGGGCCGGGCGAGCAGTACTTC
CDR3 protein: CASSEWRAGPGEQYF

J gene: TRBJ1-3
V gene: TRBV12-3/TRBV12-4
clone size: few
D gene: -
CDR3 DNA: TGTGCCAGCAGTTCAAGGAGTCCCGGAAACACCATATATTTT
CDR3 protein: CASSSRSPGNTIYF

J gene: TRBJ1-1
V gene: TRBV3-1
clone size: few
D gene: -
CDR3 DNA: TGTGCCAGCAGCCAAGAAAGGAGCGGAGGGACTGAAGCTTTCTTT
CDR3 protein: CASSQERSGGTEAFF

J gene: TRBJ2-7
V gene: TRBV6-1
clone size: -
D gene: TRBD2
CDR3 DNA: TGTGCCAGCAGTGAAGCGGCGGTAGCGGGGTCCTCCTACGAGCAGTACTTC
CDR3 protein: CASSEAAVAGSSYEQYF

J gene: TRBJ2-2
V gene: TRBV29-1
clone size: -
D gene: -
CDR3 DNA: TGCAGCGTTGAAGATCCCTGGCGGTCGAACACCGGGGAGCTGTTTTTT
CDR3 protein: CSVEDPWRSNTGELFF